This T cell receptor beta chain was sequenced in a study of tumor and adjacent non-tumor tissue in lung cancer. In the study overall: Around 4 million productive TCRbeta reads were obtained per sample on average. Whole-study results and caveats: Normal lung showed higher cumulative top 100 clone frequency than tumor. Compared with tumor, normal lung showed significantly lower TCR diversity.

The library came from three nested PCR rounds adapted from ARM-PCR protocols. Via MiXCR, TCRdb re-called the multiplex PCR reads, giving one row per CDR3 protein. The sample yields 110,000 or so distinct CDR3 sequences, more than 70% seen once. Comments on this clonotype: Its matching antigen is unknown.

The CDR3 sequence is 13 residues long. The germline V gene has CDR1 SGHAT and CDR2 FQNNGV. Trimming took off 7 bases at V and 9 bases at J, with 16 bases between the two ends. RNA was extracted from bulk tissue without any cell sorting. Donors were chemotherapy-naive, newly diagnosed lung cancer surgical patients in China, August–late 2014. The chain combines TRBV11-2 with TRBJ2-1, with unresolved D. This clonotype was obtained from a woman aged 60-75 years with non-small cell lung cancer. Sequencing was carried out using lung tumor tissue. As DNA, the CDR3 is TGTGCCAGCAACGCTGTACGTGATACTGAGCAGTTCTTC. Its protein is CASNAVRDTEQFF.